This T cell receptor beta chain was observed in a study of CD8+ T cells in alopecia areata (dated by TCRdb to between 2018 and 2020). Background for the entire study: The treated patients, all with moderate-to-severe alopecia areata, were enrolled in an open-label pilot trial of oral tofacitinib given at 5 to 10 mg twice daily. In humans, TCRbeta sequencing was performed on scalp tissue and on sorted CD4+ and CD8+ peripheral blood T cells from healthy controls and from patients with patchy or totalis/universalis alopecia areata. immunoSEQ multiplex PCR using 35 Vbeta forward primers and 13 Jbeta reverse primers was used to amplify TCRbeta CDR3 regions. RNA came from the PAXgene miRNA kit for fixed scalp, the miRNeasy kit for PBMCs, and the RNeasy kit for mouse skin. In both human patients and the C3H/HeJ mouse model, the study applied high-throughput TCRbeta sequencing to look at T cell clonal expansion in alopecia areata. Scalp clonality was compared among normal scalp (n=4), patchy alopecia areata scalp (n=8), and alopecia totalis/universalis scalp (n=8). Tofacitinib was administered for 6 to 18 months, and 6 months of follow-up off drug were then conducted to assess delayed response and recurrence. Tofacitinib-treated patients had biopsies at baseline and at 4 and 24 weeks of treatment, with a later scalp biopsy in several patients. The SALT score, which quantifies the percentage of affected scalp surface area, was used to measure disease severity in treated patients. General study outcomes and caveats: The treated cohort was small, with a single nonresponder, so links between baseline CD8+ expansion and response need larger studies. Shared TCR sequences between patients were less evident than in mice, which may be partly attributable to HLA diversity in the patient population. Compared with normal scalp, lesional scalp had higher clonality and more expanded CD8+ clones, particularly in alopecia totalis/universalis, a pattern that suggests antigenic drive. Scalp TCR repertoire analysis is complicated because resident alphabeta T cells in normal human skin are also sequenced, whereas mouse skin is dominated by gammadelta T cells. During tofacitinib treatment, many expanded lesional clones remained in scalp and blood, and this persistence may partly explain relapse after treatment is stopped. With tofacitinib, both scalp clonality and the number of expanded CD8+ clones among the top 100 scalp clones went down significantly.

The receptor library was made with the immunoSEQ multiplex PCR assay. To provide template for TCR sequencing, every sample had RNA extracted and reverse transcribed into cDNA. First-strand cDNA was synthesized with SuperScript III using a 2:1 mix of oligo-dT and random hexamers. A synthetic immune receptor repertoire was used to gauge amplification bias, and whatever bias remained was removed computationally. Per the source publication's procedure: Raw reads were preprocessed to remove errors, and CDR3 was defined according to IMGT conventions as the region from the conserved cysteine to phenylalanine. Clonality was calculated as 1 minus Shannon entropy normalized by log2 of the number of productive unique TCRs. Whether each scalp clone was CD4 or CD8 was inferred by checking scalp TCRbeta sequences against the CD4 and CD8 repertoires from sorted blood. TCRdb re-hosts the immuneACCESS table, in-frame sequences only. Its copies lack some clones; in the studies checked, an unresolved V gene accounts for under half of them, and the cause for the rest is not known. D and trimming come from the DNA, and the V and J calls and clone size come from that table. The sample yields around 100,000 clones; 56% were counted once. The ten most abundant clones make up about 3.2% of the sample.

From its cysteine to its phenylalanine, the CDR3 spans 12 amino acids. Only the CDR3 portion is preserved as DNA: 36 bases, with reading frame beginning at the first base. From V the trimming removes 5 bases and from J it removes 5 bases, while the gene matches leave 2 bases of the junction unaccounted for. The CDR1 and CDR2 encoded by the germline V gene are MNHEY and SVGAGI. Explained via the paper, the time point label denotes: roughly 24 weeks on oral tofacitinib. Read against the paper, the sample's treatment or condition label means: oral pan-JAK inhibitor, 5-10 mg twice daily. Lesional scalp punch biopsies and peripheral blood were collected from alopecia areata patients. PBMCs were isolated by density centrifugation and stained for CD3, CD4 and CD8, and CD4+ and CD8+ T cells were sorted on a FACSAria. In regard to this clone: The target of this receptor is not known. No base-level quality is on record; no much larger clone is a single base apart.

Sequences were derived from CD4+ T cells sorted from blood, sampled at week 24, from a patient treated with tofacitinib. This receptor was taken from a human donor with alopecia areata. The V and J genes are TRBV6-5 and TRBJ2-5; TRBD2 aligns with 7 central bases. The DNA sequence is as follows: TGTGCCAGCAGTACTAGCGCGGAGACCCAGTACTTC. Translated, this is CASSTSAETQYF.